Listed here are 2 T cell receptor beta chains from one sample, sequenced in a study of OX40 agonist ivuxolimab in advanced cancers. Libraries were prepared by immunoSEQ multiplex PCR; TCRdb keeps only in-frame clonotypes and omits some of them. The sample consists of roughly 75,000 clones, more than 75% of them appearing once. The sequencing used CD4+ or CD8+ T cells sorted from blood, collected in a trial of the OX40 agonist ivuxolimab. The receptors stem from an adult with an advanced solid tumor such as melanoma, head and neck, liver or kidney cancer.

V and J are TRBV10-3 and TRBJ1-3, with D unclear. Trimming removed 11 bases from V and 1 base from J, with 9 bases in between. The length of the CDR3 is 12 residues. The germline V gene has CDR1 ENHRY and CDR2 SYGVKD. The CDR3 sequence is CAVRRSGNTIYF. For the CDR3, the DNA is TGTGCCGTTAGGAGGTCTGGAAACACCATATATTTT.

This sequence joins TRBV5-1 and TRBJ1-6, with a possible D match to TRBD1 (6 bases). The germline V gene encodes CDR1 SGHRS and CDR2 YFSETQ. The CDR3 has 16 residues. The V end was cut by 4 bases, the J end by 6 bases, with 17 bases between. CDR3 DNA: TGCGCCAGCAGCCCAGGGTCAGGGGACCTTAATTCACCCCTCCACTTT. Protein sequence: CASSPGSGDLNSPLHF. Variable domain in full (rest from reference TRBV5-1 and TRBJ1-6): KAGVTQTPRYLIKTRGQQVTLSCSPISGHRSVSWYQQTPGQGLQFLFEYFSETQRNKGNFPGRFSGRQFSNSRSEMNVSTLELGDSALYLCASSPGSGDLNSPLHFGNGTRLTVT.